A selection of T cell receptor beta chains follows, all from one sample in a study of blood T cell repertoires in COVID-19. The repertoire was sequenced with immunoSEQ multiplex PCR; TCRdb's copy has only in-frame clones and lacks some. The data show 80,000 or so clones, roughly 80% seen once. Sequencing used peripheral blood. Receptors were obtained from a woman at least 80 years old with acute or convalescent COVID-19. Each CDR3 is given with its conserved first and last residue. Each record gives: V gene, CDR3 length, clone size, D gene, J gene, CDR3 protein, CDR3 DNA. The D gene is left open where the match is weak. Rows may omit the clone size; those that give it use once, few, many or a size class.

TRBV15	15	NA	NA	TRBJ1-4	CATSGTTGRNEKLFF	TGTGCCACCAGCGGGACGACAGGCCGGAATGAAAAACTGTTTTTT
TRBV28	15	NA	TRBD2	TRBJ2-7	CASSPGLAGSYEQYF	TGTGCCAGCAGTCCTGGACTAGCGGGGTCCTACGAGCAGTACTTC
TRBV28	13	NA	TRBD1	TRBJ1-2	CASWDSGIYGYTF	TGTGCCAGCTGGGACAGCGGAATCTATGGCTACACCTTC
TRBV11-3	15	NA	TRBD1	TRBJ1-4	CASTPDRATNEKLFF	TGTGCCAGCACCCCGGACAGGGCCACTAATGAAAAACTGTTTTTT
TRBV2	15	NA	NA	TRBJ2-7	CASSPNGGGPYEQYF	TGTGCCAGCAGTCCCAACGGCGGGGGCCCCTACGAGCAGTACTTC
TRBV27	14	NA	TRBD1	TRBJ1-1	CASRPTGAKTEAFF	TGTGCCAGCAGGCCTACAGGGGCTAAGACTGAAGCTTTCTTT
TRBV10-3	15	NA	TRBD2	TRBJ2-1	CAISSGLAGGDEQFF	TGTGCCATCAGTTCCGGACTAGCGGGGGGGGATGAGCAGTTCTTC
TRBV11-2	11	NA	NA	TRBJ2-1	CASSVTYEQFF	TGTGCCAGCAGCGTGACATATGAGCAGTTCTTC
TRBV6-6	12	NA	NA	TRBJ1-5	CASSSGGGPQHF	TGTGCCAGCAGTTCGGGGGGTGGGCCCCAGCATTTT
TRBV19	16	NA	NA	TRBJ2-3	CASSIQRRGQADTQYF	TGTGCCAGTAGTATTCAGAGACGTGGGCAGGCGGATACGCAGTATTTT
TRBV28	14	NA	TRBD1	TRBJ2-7	CASSSWDRSYEQYF	TGTGCCAGCAGTTCTTGGGACAGATCCTACGAGCAGTACTTC
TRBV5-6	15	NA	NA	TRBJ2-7	CASSLGWGAAYEQYF	TGTGCCAGCAGCCTCGGTTGGGGCGCAGCCTACGAGCAGTACTTC
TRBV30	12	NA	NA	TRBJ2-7	CAWNPQGHEQYF	TGTGCCTGGAACCCTCAGGGGCACGAGCAGTACTTC
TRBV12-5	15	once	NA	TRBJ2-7	CASGLESGRSYEQYF	TGTGCTAGTGGTTTGGAATCCGGGAGATCCTACGAGCAGTACTTC
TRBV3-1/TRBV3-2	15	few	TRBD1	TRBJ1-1	CASSQGTGGNTEAFF	TGTGCCAGCAGCCAAGGAACAGGGGGCAACACTGAAGCTTTCTTT
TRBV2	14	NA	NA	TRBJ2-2	CASSDTSVTGELFF	TGTGCCAGCAGTGATACTTCCGTCACCGGGGAGCTGTTTTTT
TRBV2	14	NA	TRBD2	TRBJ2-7	CASTGRAKRYEQYF	TGTGCCAGCACAGGGAGGGCCAAGCGCTACGAGCAGTACTTC
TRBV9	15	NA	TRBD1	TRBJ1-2	CASSVTDRGYYGYTF	TGTGCCAGCAGCGTAACTGACAGGGGATACTATGGCTACACCTTC
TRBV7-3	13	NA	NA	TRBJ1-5	CASSLTGREPQHF	TGTGCCAGCAGCTTAACAGGGCGGGAGCCCCAGCATTTT
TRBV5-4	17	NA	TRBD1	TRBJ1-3	CASSLAGTALTGNTIYF	TGTGCCAGCAGCTTGGCCGGGACAGCCCTTACTGGAAACACCATATATTTT
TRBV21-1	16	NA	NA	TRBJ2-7	CASSARYGSRLYEQYF	TGTGCCAGCAGCGCGCGGTACGGATCAAGGCTCTACGAGCAGTACTTC
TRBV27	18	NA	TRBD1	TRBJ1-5	CASSPLRLDRARSQPQHF	TGTGCCAGCAGTCCTTTACGCCTCGACAGGGCCAGGAGTCAGCCCCAGCATTTT
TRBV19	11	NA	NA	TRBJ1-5	CASSIDVRQHF	TGTGCCAGTAGTATAGATGTGAGGCAGCATTTT
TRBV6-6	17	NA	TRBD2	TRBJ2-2	CASSLGTSGWNTGELFF	TGTGCCAGCAGTCTCGGGACTAGCGGTTGGAACACCGGGGAGCTGTTTTTT
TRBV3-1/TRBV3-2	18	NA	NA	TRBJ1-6	CASSRFRPTGQVNSPLHF	TGTGCCAGCAGCCGATTCCGGCCCACTGGGCAGGTTAATTCACCCCTCCACTTT
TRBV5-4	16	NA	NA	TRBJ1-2	CASSGAKGVGNYGYTF	TGTGCCAGCAGCGGGGCGAAGGGGGTGGGGAACTATGGCTACACCTTC
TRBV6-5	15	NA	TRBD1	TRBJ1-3	CASSYDRGRGNTIYF	TGTGCCAGCAGTTACGACAGGGGGCGAGGAAACACCATATATTTT
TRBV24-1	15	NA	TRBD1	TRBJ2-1	CATSAVTGGYNEQFF	TGTGCCACCAGTGCCGTGACAGGGGGATACAATGAGCAGTTCTTC